The T cell receptor (beta chain) under discussion was sequenced for a study of shared clonotypes between healthy human individuals (TCRdb year 2020). About the study as a whole: The cohort included a few men and a couple of women between 18 and 49 years of age. For each donor, CD4 naive and CD4 memory were each run on three plates, CD8 naive on two plates, and CD8 memory on one plate. Blood TCR repertoires of several healthy adults were deeply sequenced to estimate repertoire size and the extent of clonotype sharing between individuals. To increase sequencing depth and limit assay-specific biases, different laboratories used diverse techniques to prepare libraries and sequence TCR repertoires. Between about 0.85 and 10 billion PBMCs per donor were obtained by leukapheresis. Points the paper makes about the study in general: Sampling was restricted to blood, and TCR repertoires in tissues likely differ from the TCR repertoires found in blood. Sharing across four donors was observed for approximately 5% of naive CD4, over 3% of naive CD8, 2.3% of memory CD4, and about 0.38% of memory CD8 clonotypes. Estimated clonotype richness was generally larger for naive than for memory subsets. Pairwise subsampling indicated that sequencing depth was expected to affect the degree of clonotype sharing among donors. The genetic and exposure-history diversity represented was limited by the small number of donors. Clonotypes shared by all four sorted-subset donors showed higher generation probabilities than non-shared clonotypes. Even with the large sequencing depth, rarefaction of the sorted-subset datasets indicated that sequencing was incomplete.

The donors were healthy, HIV-negative adults who had no recently reported acute infections or vaccinations. Every donor was a Caucasian adult living in Nashville, Tennessee, USA. CD8 memory samples were composed of magnetically selected CD45RO+ cells combined with CCR7-negative CD45RA+ effector memory (TemRA) cells. Blood was obtained by leukapheresis, after which PBMCs were separated by Ficoll-Histopaque density gradient centrifugation and cryopreserved in liquid nitrogen vapor phase. Purity and quantity of every magnetically sorted T cell population were checked by analytical flow cytometry. From each sorted fraction, genomic DNA was isolated and quantified by UV absorbance on a Nanodrop 2000c. On this clone: Its antigen specificity is not known. No much larger clonotype is one base removed from it; base qualities were not supplied.

From V the trimming removes 3 bases and from J it removes 0 bases, while the gene matches leave 6 bases of the junction unaccounted for. Taken from cysteine to phenylalanine, the CDR3 has 16 residues. Only the CDR3 region is kept as DNA, spanning 48 bases read in frame from base 1. The germline V gene specifies SGHAT as CDR1 and FQNNGV as CDR2. Using the deep immunoSEQ assay, multiplex PCR amplified TCR CDR3 regions from genomic DNA. For each cell subset, the extracted genomic DNA was distributed evenly across all wells of several immunoSEQ 96-well plates, and each plate served as one replicate. Each replicate PCR for sorted subsets received around 200 ng genomic DNA, equal to about 30,000 T cell genomes. Purified libraries were quantified with a Qubit 3.0 fluorometer, sized on a Bioanalyzer 2100, and re-quantified with the KAPA Library Quantification kit. Every immunoSEQ 96-well plate was sequenced on a separate single-read 150-cycle Illumina NextSeq 550 flow cell. The original methods were these. Because only junctional sequences without quality scores were contained in the immunoSEQ output, filtering matching that applied to full-length reads could not be performed. Sequences were annotated with PyIR, a Python wrapper for IgBLAST v1.9, using IMGT germline references to assign V/J genes and CDR3. Reads were filtered out if the reads had weak V/J assignments (E-value above 1e-6), no CDR3, stop codons, out-of-frame junctions, or ambiguous translated residues. A V3J clonotype was defined by an identical inferred V gene, J gene, and CDR3 amino acid sequence. Percentage overlap between repertoires was computed as shared unique clonotypes divided by the size of the smaller repertoire. Three approaches were used to assess repertoire richness: RTK rarefaction, the Chao1 estimator, and Recon v2.1 estimates of unobserved clonotypes. OLGA was used to compute generation probabilities for all TCRbeta clonotypes that the gDNA method yielded from a handful of donors. TCRdb took over this immuneACCESS table, retaining in-frame rearrangements with V and J assigned. Such tables are incomplete; in checked studies, under half of the missing clones stem from an unresolved V gene, and the remainder is unexplained. V and J calls and clone size come straight from that table; D and trimming were deduced from the DNA. In this sample the table shows approximately 640,000 clones, around 90% of which occur a single time. The leading ten clones occupy less than 40% of the sample.

Specimen: memory CD8+ T cells from PBMCs. The cell subset or site label on this specimen signifies: CD45RO+ cells pooled with CCR7-negative TemRA cells. The source is a man aged 18 to 30 in good health. Some clones in this sample may be carry-over from other donors' samples. The rearranged segments are TRBV11-2 and TRBJ2-5, with 8 bases matching TRBD2. CDR3 protein: CASSFHSGDDQETQYF. The DNA sequence is TGTGCCAGCAGCTTTCATAGCGGGGACGACCAAGAGACCCAGTACTTC.